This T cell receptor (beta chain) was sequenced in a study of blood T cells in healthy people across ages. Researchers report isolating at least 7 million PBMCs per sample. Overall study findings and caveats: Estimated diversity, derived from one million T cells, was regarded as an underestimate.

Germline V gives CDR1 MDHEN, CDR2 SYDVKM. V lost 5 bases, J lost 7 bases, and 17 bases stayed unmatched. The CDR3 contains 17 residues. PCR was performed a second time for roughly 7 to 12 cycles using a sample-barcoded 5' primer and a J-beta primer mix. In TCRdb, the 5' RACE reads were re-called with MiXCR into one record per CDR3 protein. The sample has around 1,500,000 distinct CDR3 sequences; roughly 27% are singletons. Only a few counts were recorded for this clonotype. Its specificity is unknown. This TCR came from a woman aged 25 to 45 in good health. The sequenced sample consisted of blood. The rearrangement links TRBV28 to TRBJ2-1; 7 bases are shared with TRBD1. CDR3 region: CASSIKPLPTGRNEQFF. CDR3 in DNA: TGTGCCAGCAGTATCAAGCCCCTACCGACAGGGCGGAATGAGCAGTTCTTC. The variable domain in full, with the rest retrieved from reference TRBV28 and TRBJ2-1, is DVKVTQSSRYLVKRTGEKVFLECVQDMDHENMFWYRQDPGLGLRLIYFSYDVKMKEKGDIPEGYSVSREKKERFSLILESASTNQTSMYLCASSIKPLPTGRNEQFFGPGTRLTVL.